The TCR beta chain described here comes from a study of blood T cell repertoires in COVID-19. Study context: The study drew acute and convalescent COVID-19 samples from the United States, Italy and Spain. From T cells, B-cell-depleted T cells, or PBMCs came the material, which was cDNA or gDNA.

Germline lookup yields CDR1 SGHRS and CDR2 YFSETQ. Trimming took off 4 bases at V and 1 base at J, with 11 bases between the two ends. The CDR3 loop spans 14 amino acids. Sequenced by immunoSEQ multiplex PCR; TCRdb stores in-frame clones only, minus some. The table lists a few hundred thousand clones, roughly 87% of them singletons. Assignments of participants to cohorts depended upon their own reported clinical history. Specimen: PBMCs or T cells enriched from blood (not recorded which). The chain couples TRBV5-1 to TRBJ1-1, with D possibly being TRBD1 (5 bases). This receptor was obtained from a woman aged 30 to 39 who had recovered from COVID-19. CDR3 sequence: CASSPIQGNTEAFF. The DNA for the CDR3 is TGCGCCAGCAGCCCGATCCAGGGGAACACTGAAGCTTTCTTT.